Listed below are T cell receptor beta chains from one sample, sequenced in a study of OX40 agonist ivuxolimab in advanced cancers. The method was immunoSEQ multiplex PCR; TCRdb's version includes in-frame clones alone and lacks a portion of them. The top ten clones hold around 0.75% of a sample with 83,000 or so clones, approximately 91% of them seen once. The starting material was CD4+ or CD8+ T cells sorted from blood, obtained in a trial of the OX40 agonist ivuxolimab. The source is an adult with an advanced solid tumor such as melanoma, head and neck, liver or kidney cancer. Both conserved end residues are part of each CDR3. The D gene is left open where the match is weak. Part of the rows lack a size; the others show once, few, many or a class for expanded clones.

CDR3: CASSLGTSGSEQFF
DNA: TGTGCCAGCAGCTTGGGGACTAGCGGTAGTGAGCAGTTCTTC
J: TRBJ2-1
size: .
D: TRBD2
V: TRBV5-6

CDR3: CASSALGGNQPQHF
DNA: TGCGCCAGCAGCGCCCTTGGGGGGAATCAGCCCCAGCATTTT
J: TRBJ1-5
size: .
D: .
V: TRBV5-1

CDR3: CASRRAGGTDTQYF
DNA: TGTGCCAGCAGGAGAGCGGGAGGCACAGATACGCAGTATTTT
J: TRBJ2-3
size: .
D: TRBD2
V: TRBV28

CDR3: CASRREDYEQYF
DNA: TGTGCCAGCAGACGGGAGGACTACGAGCAGTACTTC
J: TRBJ2-7
size: .
D: TRBD2
V: TRBV6-5

CDR3: CASRVTGELFF
DNA: TGTGCCAGCAGAGTGACCGGGGAGCTGTTTTTT
J: TRBJ2-2
size: .
D: .
V: TRBV6-6

CDR3: CASTPPLAADYEQYF
DNA: TGTGCCAGCACCCCCCCCCTCGCGGCAGACTACGAGCAGTACTTC
J: TRBJ2-7
size: .
D: .
V: TRBV28

CDR3: CASSLGPGLANNEQFF
DNA: TGTGCCAGCAGCTTAGGTCCGGGACTAGCTAACAATGAGCAGTTCTTC
J: TRBJ2-1
size: .
D: TRBD2
V: TRBV7-2

CDR3: CASRRSRGASSYEQYF
DNA: TGTGCCAGCAGACGGAGCCGCGGAGCGAGCTCCTACGAGCAGTACTTC
J: TRBJ2-7
size: .
D: .
V: TRBV11-1

CDR3: CASSLEAVKGYEQYF
DNA: TGTGCCAGCAGTTTAGAGGCGGTGAAGGGGTACGAGCAGTACTTC
J: TRBJ2-7
size: .
D: .
V: TRBV28

CDR3: CASSLGGWTEAFF
DNA: TGCGCCAGCAGCTTGGGGGGGTGGACTGAAGCTTTCTTT
J: TRBJ1-1
size: .
D: .
V: TRBV5-1

CDR3: CASSWTSGYTGELFF
DNA: TGTGCCAGCAGTTGGACTAGCGGATACACCGGGGAGCTGTTTTTT
J: TRBJ2-2
size: .
D: TRBD2
V: TRBV6-6

CDR3: CASSEYGGPQHF
DNA: TGTGCCAGCAGTGAATACGGGGGGCCCCAGCATTTT
J: TRBJ1-5
size: once
D: .
V: TRBV6-1

CDR3: CASSVVPDPSTDTQYF
DNA: TGTGCCAGCAGCGTAGTCCCGGACCCTAGCACAGATACGCAGTATTTT
J: TRBJ2-3
size: .
D: .
V: TRBV9

CDR3: CASGQRGGNTIYF
DNA: TGCGCCAGCGGCCAAAGGGGTGGAAACACCATATATTTT
J: TRBJ1-3
size: .
D: .
V: TRBV4-1

CDR3: CASSLGPDRGNTIYF
DNA: TGCGCCAGCAGCCTTGGTCCGGACAGGGGAAACACCATATATTTT
J: TRBJ1-3
size: .
D: TRBD1
V: TRBV4-1

CDR3: CASSSDRLNTGELFF
DNA: TGTGCCAGCAGCTCGGACAGGCTTAACACCGGGGAGCTGTTTTTT
J: TRBJ2-2
size: .
D: TRBD1
V: TRBV7-3

CDR3: CASSLAGTSGMAHNEQFF
DNA: TGTGCCAGCAGTTTGGCCGGGACTAGCGGGATGGCTCACAATGAGCAGTTCTTC
J: TRBJ2-1
size: .
D: TRBD2
V: TRBV27

CDR3: CASSLGGHNSYEQYF
DNA: TGTGCCAGCAGCTTAGGCGGGCATAATTCCTACGAGCAGTACTTC
J: TRBJ2-7
size: .
D: .
V: TRBV7-2

CDR3: CASRSAGTGGEKLFF
DNA: TGTGCCAGCAGATCCGCCGGGACAGGGGGGGAAAAACTGTTTTTT
J: TRBJ1-4
size: .
D: TRBD1
V: TRBV6-5

CDR3: CASSLIGQGADEQFF
DNA: TGTGCCAGCAGCTTAATAGGACAGGGGGCGGATGAGCAGTTCTTC
J: TRBJ2-1
size: .
D: TRBD1
V: TRBV7-3

CDR3: CASSLGAAGETQYF
DNA: TGTGCCAGCAGCTTAGGGGCAGCGGGAGAGACCCAGTACTTC
J: TRBJ2-5
size: .
D: .
V: TRBV7-9

CDR3: CASSYKGGGTSYEQYF
DNA: TGTGCCAGCAGTTATAAGGGAGGGGGAACAAGTTACGAGCAGTACTTC
J: TRBJ2-7
size: .
D: .
V: TRBV27

CDR3: CASSYIEIGYTF
DNA: TGTGCCAGCAGCTATATAGAAATTGGCTACACCTTC
J: TRBJ1-2
size: once
D: .
V: TRBV7-9

CDR3: CASSPYTGSYNEQFF
DNA: TGTGCCAGCTCACCGTACACAGGCTCCTACAATGAGCAGTTCTTC
J: TRBJ2-1
size: .
D: .
V: TRBV18

CDR3: CAWSVGDPGGPQHF
DNA: TGTGCCTGGAGTGTAGGCGATCCGGGAGGGCCCCAGCATTTT
J: TRBJ1-5
size: .
D: .
V: TRBV30

CDR3: CASSQDPRAGANVLTF
DNA: TGCGCCAGCAGCCAAGATCCCAGAGCTGGGGCCAACGTCCTGACTTTC
J: TRBJ2-6
size: .
D: .
V: TRBV4-3

CDR3: CASSLGLQETQYF
DNA: TGTGCCAGCAGCCTCGGGTTACAAGAGACCCAGTACTTC
J: TRBJ2-5
size: .
D: .
V: TRBV7-8

CDR3: CASSVAANTEAFF
DNA: TGTGCCAGCAGCGTAGCAGCGAACACTGAAGCTTTCTTT
J: TRBJ1-1
size: once
D: .
V: TRBV9

CDR3: CASSPPILGGTIYF
DNA: TGTGCCAGCAGCCCCCCGATACTGGGGGGCACCATATATTTT
J: TRBJ1-3
size: .
D: .
V: TRBV5-5

CDR3: CASSYSGRRNEQFF
DNA: TGTGCCAGCAGTTACTCAGGCCGGCGCAATGAGCAGTTCTTC
J: TRBJ2-1
size: .
D: .
V: TRBV6-6

CDR3: CASSPSGLNTEAFF
DNA: TGTGCCAGCTCACCATCCGGGTTGAACACTGAAGCTTTCTTT
J: TRBJ1-1
size: .
D: .
V: TRBV18

CDR3: CASTKTNTEAFF
DNA: TGTGCCAGCACGAAGACGAACACTGAAGCTTTCTTT
J: TRBJ1-1
size: .
D: .
V: TRBV6-1

CDR3: CASSPQVVEDTQYF
DNA: TGTGCCAGCAGCCCACAGGTAGTGGAAGATACGCAGTATTTT
J: TRBJ2-3
size: .
D: .
V: TRBV6-1

CDR3: CASSQDRLRQGYSTQYF
DNA: TGTGCCAGCAGCCAAGATCGGTTACGGCAGGGCTATTCTACCCAGTACTTC
J: TRBJ2-5
size: .
D: .
V: TRBV14

CDR3: CSVEGGSSYNEQFF
DNA: TGCAGCGTTGAAGGAGGGAGCTCCTACAATGAGCAGTTCTTC
J: TRBJ2-1
size: .
D: .
V: TRBV29-1

CDR3: CAISEAGTSSETQYF
DNA: TGTGCCATCAGTGAGGCTGGGACTAGCTCAGAGACCCAGTACTTC
J: TRBJ2-5
size: .
D: TRBD2
V: TRBV10-3

CDR3: CASSQGLIPEETQYF
DNA: TGCGCCAGCAGCCAAGGGTTAATCCCCGAAGAGACCCAGTACTTC
J: TRBJ2-5
size: .
D: .
V: TRBV4-1

CDR3: CASSIRTGASYEQYF
DNA: TGTGCCAGTAGTATACGGACAGGGGCGAGCTACGAGCAGTACTTC
J: TRBJ2-7
size: once
D: TRBD1
V: TRBV19

CDR3: CASSLNQGFSGTQYF
DNA: TGTGCCAGTAGCCTAAACCAGGGATTCTCGGGGACCCAGTACTTC
J: TRBJ2-5
size: .
D: .
V: TRBV19

CDR3: CASSSLGRPMNTEAFF
DNA: TGTGCCAGCAGTTCCCTTGGACGTCCAATGAACACTGAAGCTTTCTTT
J: TRBJ1-1
size: .
D: .
V: TRBV28

CDR3: CASSEILGSNEKLFF
DNA: TGTGCCAGCAGTGAAATCCTGGGGTCTAATGAAAAACTGTTTTTT
J: TRBJ1-4
size: few
D: .
V: TRBV6-1

CDR3: CASTRLDLGEQFF
DNA: TGTGCCAGCACCCGACTAGATCTGGGTGAGCAGTTCTTC
J: TRBJ2-1
size: once
D: .
V: TRBV6-5

CDR3: CASSHPSGGVEKLFF
DNA: TGCGCCAGCAGCCACCCATCAGGGGGGGTGGAAAAACTGTTTTTT
J: TRBJ1-4
size: .
D: TRBD1
V: TRBV4-1

CDR3: CASRGMVTGKPYGYTF
DNA: TGTGCCAGCCGAGGGATGGTGACAGGTAAACCCTATGGCTACACCTTC
J: TRBJ1-2
size: .
D: .
V: TRBV9

CDR3: CASSRTSGSLRAGELFF
DNA: TGTGCCAGCAGCAGGACTAGCGGGAGTTTAAGGGCCGGGGAGCTGTTTTTT
J: TRBJ2-2
size: .
D: TRBD2
V: TRBV5-8

CDR3: CASSLISAAADTQYF
DNA: TGTGCCAGCAGCTTAATATCGGCGGCCGCAGATACGCAGTATTTT
J: TRBJ2-3
size: .
D: .
V: TRBV5-5

CDR3: CASSLAGWGPSSYNEQFF
DNA: TGTGCCAGCAGTTTGGCGGGGTGGGGACCGAGCTCCTACAATGAGCAGTTCTTC
J: TRBJ2-1
size: once
D: .
V: TRBV27

CDR3: CASSKSRQARIRLAGTGELFF
DNA: TGTGCCAGTAGTAAGAGTCGACAGGCACGAATACGACTAGCGGGAACCGGGGAGCTGTTTTTT
J: TRBJ2-2
size: .
D: TRBD2
V: TRBV19

CDR3: CSVEEASRADTQYF
DNA: TGCAGCGTTGAAGAAGCCTCCAGGGCAGATACGCAGTATTTT
J: TRBJ2-3
size: .
D: .
V: TRBV29-1